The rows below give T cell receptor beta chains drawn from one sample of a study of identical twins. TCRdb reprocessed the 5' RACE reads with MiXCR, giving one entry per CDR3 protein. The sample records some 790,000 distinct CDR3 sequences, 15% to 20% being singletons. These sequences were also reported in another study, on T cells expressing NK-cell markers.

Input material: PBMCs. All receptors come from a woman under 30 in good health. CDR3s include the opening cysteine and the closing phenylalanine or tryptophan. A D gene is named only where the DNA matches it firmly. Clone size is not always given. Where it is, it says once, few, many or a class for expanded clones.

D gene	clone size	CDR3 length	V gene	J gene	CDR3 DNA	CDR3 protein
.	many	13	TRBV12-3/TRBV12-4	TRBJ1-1	TGTGCCAGCAGCCCAGGGGTAGGCACTGAAGCTTTCTTT	CASSPGVGTEAFF
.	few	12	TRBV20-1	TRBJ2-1	TGCAGTGCTACTTTAGATAGCTATGAGCAGTTCTTC	CSATLDSYEQFF
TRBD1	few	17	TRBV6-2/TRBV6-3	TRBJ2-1	TGTGCCAGCAGTTTCCGACAGGGTCCCCACCTTTACAATGAGCAGTTCTTC	CASSFRQGPHLYNEQFF
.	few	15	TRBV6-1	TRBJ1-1	TGTGCCAGCTCGAGGATGGGGGGTCGTAGCGCTGAAGCTTTCTTT	CASSRMGGRSAEAFF
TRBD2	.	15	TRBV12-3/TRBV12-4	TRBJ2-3	TGTGCCAGCTTCCTTGGCCGGGGGGGCACAGATACGCAGTATTTT	CASFLGRGGTDTQYF
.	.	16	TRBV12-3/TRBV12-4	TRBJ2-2	TGTGCCAGCAGTCCCCGGGGCAGGGATTGGATCGGGGAGCTGTTTTTT	CASSPRGRDWIGELFF
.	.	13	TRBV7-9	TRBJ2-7	TGTGCCAGCAGCTCCGGACAACGAAACGAGCAGTACTTC	CASSSGQRNEQYF
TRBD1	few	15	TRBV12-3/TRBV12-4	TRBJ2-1	TGTGCCAGCAGTCCTCAGGGGGCCACGGGCAATGAGCAGTTCTTC	CASSPQGATGNEQFF
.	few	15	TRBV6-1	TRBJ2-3	TGTGCCAGCAGAAAGGGGGGGATCACTATTAATACGCAGTATTTT	CASRKGGITINTQYF
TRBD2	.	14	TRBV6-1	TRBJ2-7	TGTGCCACAATGCCCAGGACTAGCACCTACGAGCAGTACTTC	CATMPRTSTYEQYF
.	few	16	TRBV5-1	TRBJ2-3	TGCGCCAGCAGCTTAAATAGCGGAGGTGGGACAGATACGCAGTATTTT	CASSLNSGGGTDTQYF
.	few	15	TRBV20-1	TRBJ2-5	TGCAGTGCTAGAGATCGTAAGGCCAGGGCGGAGACCCAGTACTTC	CSARDRKARAETQYF
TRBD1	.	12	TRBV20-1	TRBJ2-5	TGCAGTGCCGCTCGACAGGGGGATACCCAGTACTTC	CSAARQGDTQYF
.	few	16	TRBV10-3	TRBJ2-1	TGTGCCATCTCTGGACACCGGGAGAGTCTTAGCAATGAGCAGTTCTTC	CAISGHRESLSNEQFF
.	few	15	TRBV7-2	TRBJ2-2	TGTGCCAGCAGCCGGGTTGGCAGACTCACCGGGGAGCTGTTTTTT	CASSRVGRLTGELFF
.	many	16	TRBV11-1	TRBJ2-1	TGTGCCAGCAGCCTGGCCATCGGCACCGAGTACAATGAGCAGTTCTTC	CASSLAIGTEYNEQFF
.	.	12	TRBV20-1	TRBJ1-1	TGCAGCTCGAGCAGGTTGAACACTGAAGCTTTCTTT	CSSSRLNTEAFF
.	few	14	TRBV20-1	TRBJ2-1	TGCAGTGCTAGAGTCCGGGACTTCGGCAATGAGCAGTTCTTC	CSARVRDFGNEQFF
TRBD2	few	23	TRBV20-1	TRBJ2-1	TGCAGTGCTAGGCGGACCCCAGAGTTAACCGGGACTAGCGGGAGGGCACTCTACAATGAGCAGTTCTTC	CSARRTPELTGTSGRALYNEQFF
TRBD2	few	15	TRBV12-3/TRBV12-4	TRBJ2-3	TGTGCCAGCAGTTTCGGGAGGGTCAGCACAGATACGCAGTATTTT	CASSFGRVSTDTQYF
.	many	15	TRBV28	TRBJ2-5	TGTGCCAGCACCTCACTACGGGGCAGGGCTGAGACCCAGTACTTC	CASTSLRGRAETQYF
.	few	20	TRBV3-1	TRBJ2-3	TGTGCCAGCAGCCAACACCTCCGGGCAGGAGGGGGCGAGAAACCAGATACGCAGTATTTT	CASSQHLRAGGGEKPDTQYF
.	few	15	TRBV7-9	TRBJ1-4	TGTGCCAGCAGCTTGCAACGTGGGGGTAATGAAAAACTGTTTTTT	CASSLQRGGNEKLFF
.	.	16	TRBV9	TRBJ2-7	TGTGCCAGCAGCGCCTCACCGGGACTGGGATCCTACGAGCAGTACTTC	CASSASPGLGSYEQYF
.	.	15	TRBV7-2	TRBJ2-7	TGTGCCAGCACCAGAGAGGGGATCTACTCCTACGAGCAGTACTTC	CASTREGIYSYEQYF
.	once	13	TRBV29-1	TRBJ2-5	TGCAGCGGTGAGGGTGTTCTCCAAGAGACCCAGTACTTC	CSGEGVLQETQYF
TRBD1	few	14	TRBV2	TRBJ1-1	TGTGCCAGCAGTGGATTAGCAGGGGGCACTGAAGCTTTCTTT	CASSGLAGGTEAFF
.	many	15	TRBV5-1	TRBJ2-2	TGCGCCAGCAGCTTGCACGGAGTAGGCACCGGGGAGCTGTTTTTT	CASSLHGVGTGELFF
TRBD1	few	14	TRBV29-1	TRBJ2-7	TGCAGCGTGATGGGACAGGGGGGAACCTACGAGCAGTACTTC	CSVMGQGGTYEQYF
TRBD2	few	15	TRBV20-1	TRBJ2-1	TGCAGTGCTAGAGGCGGACTAGCGCCCTACAATGAGCAGTTCTTC	CSARGGLAPYNEQFF
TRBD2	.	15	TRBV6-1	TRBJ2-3	TGTGCCAGCAGTGAATGGGGGGGAAGCACAGATACGCAGTATTTT	CASSEWGGSTDTQYF
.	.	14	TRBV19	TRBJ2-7	TGTGCCAGTAGTATAGCGGCTAGCTCCTACGAGCAGTACTTC	CASSIAASSYEQYF
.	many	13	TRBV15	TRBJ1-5	TGTGCCACCAGCAGAGATCTCGGTCAGCCCCAGCATTTT	CATSRDLGQPQHF
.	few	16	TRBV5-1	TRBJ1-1	TGCGCCAGCAGCTTGGCGGGGGACTCCTTGAACACTGAAGCTTTCTTT	CASSLAGDSLNTEAFF
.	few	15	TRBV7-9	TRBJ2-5	TGTGCCAGCAGCCCAGGGCCTAATCCCCAAGAGACCCAGTACTTC	CASSPGPNPQETQYF
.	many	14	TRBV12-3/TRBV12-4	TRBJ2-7	TGTGCCAGCAGTAGGAACAGGGGAGGCTACGAGCAGTACTTC	CASSRNRGGYEQYF
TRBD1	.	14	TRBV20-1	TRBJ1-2	TGCAGTGCTAGACCGGGACAGGGGGCTCCGGGCTACACCTTC	CSARPGQGAPGYTF
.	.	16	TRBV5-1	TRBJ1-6	TGCGCCAGCAGCTTGGTTAAGGGGCCAGTAGATTCACCCCTCCACTTT	CASSLVKGPVDSPLHF
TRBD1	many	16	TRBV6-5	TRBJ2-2	TGTGCCAGCAGTTTATGGACAGGGGGTAACACCGGGGAGCTGTTTTTT	CASSLWTGGNTGELFF
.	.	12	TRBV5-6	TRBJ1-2	TGTGCCAGCAGCTTTCAGGACTATGGCTACACCTTC	CASSFQDYGYTF
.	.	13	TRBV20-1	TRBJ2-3	TGCAGTGCTAGAGCAGTCAGCACAGATACGCAGTATTTT	CSARAVSTDTQYF
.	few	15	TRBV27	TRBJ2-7	TGTGCCAGCAGCAGCCCGACCGATGGGACGTACGAGCAGTACTTC	CASSSPTDGTYEQYF
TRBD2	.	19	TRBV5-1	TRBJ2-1	TGCGCCAGCAGCCCCGTCCCGGGACTAGCGGGGGTCTCCTACAATGAGCAGTTCTTC	CASSPVPGLAGVSYNEQFF
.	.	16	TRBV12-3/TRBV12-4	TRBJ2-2	TGTGCCAGCAGTTTAGGGGAGAGGCGGAACACCGGGGAGCTGTTTTTT	CASSLGERRNTGELFF
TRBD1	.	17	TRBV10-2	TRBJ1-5	TGCGCCAGCAGTGAGTGGCGGGACAGGGGGCGCAATCAGCCCCAGCATTTT	CASSEWRDRGRNQPQHF
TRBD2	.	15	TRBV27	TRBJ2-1	TGTGCCAGCGGCCCCGGGACTAGCGCCTACAATGAGCAGTTCTTC	CASGPGTSAYNEQFF
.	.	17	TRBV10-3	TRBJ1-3	TGTGCCACCCAGGAGGGGTTAGGGTCTCGATCTGGAAACACCATATATTTT	CATQEGLGSRSGNTIYF
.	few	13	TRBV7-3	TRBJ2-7	TGTGCCAGCAGCCGCGCCGGAGGATACGAGCAGTACTTC	CASSRAGGYEQYF